The 29 T cell receptor beta chains in this list originate from one sample, sequenced in a study of blood T cell repertoires in COVID-19. Method: immunoSEQ multiplex PCR; TCRdb's copy keeps in-frame clones and lacks some. The data show roughly 120,000 clones, less than 90% seen once. The sequencing sample was made of peripheral blood. These receptors all stem from a man aged 30-40 years with acute or convalescent COVID-19.

The V gene is TRBV9, the J gene TRBJ2-2; TRBD2 might be the D (6 bases). Trimming left V 4 bases short and J 4 bases short, with 14 bases between. The CDR3 is 15 amino acids. Germline loops: CDR1 SGDLS, CDR2 YYNGEE. The CDR3 spells CASSPGTRPTGELFF. The CDR3 DNA reads as TGTGCCAGCAGCCCAGGGACTCGCCCCACCGGGGAGCTGTTTTTT.

V and J are TRBV3-1 (or the pseudogene TRBV3-2) and TRBJ1-2; D ambiguous. CDR1 is LGHDT, CDR2 YNNKEL, per germline (reference sequence). V was clipped by 3 bases and J by 3 bases, with 11 bases between them. This CDR3 region has 14 residues. This chain's CDR3 is CASSQAPGDYGYTF. The DNA for the CDR3 is TGTGCCAGCAGCCAGGCCCCCGGGGACTATGGCTACACCTTC.

The chain combines TRBV2 with TRBJ2-1; 10 positions match TRBD2. After removal of 5 bases from V and 4 bases from J, the junction contained 11 bases not matched to a gene. The CDR3 has 17 residues. Looked up from germline, CDR1 is SNHLY and CDR2 is FYNNEI. The CDR3 is CASSPLAGDHLYNEQFF. The CDR3 DNA reads as TGTGCCAGCAGTCCGCTAGCGGGAGACCACCTTTACAATGAGCAGTTCTTC.

This clone showed up many times. This sequence joins TRBV14 and TRBJ2-7; tentatively, D is TRBD2 (6 bases). CDR1 and CDR2 (germline): SGHDN, FVKESK. There are 17 residues in the CDR3. The V end was cut by 2 bases, the J end by 2 bases, with 19 bases between. CDR3 in amino acids: CASSQPAGEGRPYEQYF. In DNA form, the CDR3 reads TGTGCCAGCAGCCAACCCGCTGGCGAAGGGAGGCCCTACGAGCAGTACTTC.

V and J are TRBV5-4 and TRBJ1-2, with 10 bases matching TRBD1. The CDR3 is 14 amino acids. Trimming cost V 3 bases and J 8 bases; bases outside gene matches: 7. CDR1 and CDR2 (germline): SGHNT, YYREEE (reference sequence). CDR3 sequence reads: CASSSDRGQLGYTF. In DNA, the CDR3 is TGTGCCAGCAGCTCCGACAGGGGGCAGTTGGGCTACACCTTC. The full variable domain, its missing parts supplied by reference TRBV5-4 and TRBJ1-2, is ETGVTQSPTHLIKTRGQQVTLRCSSQSGHNTVSWYQQALGQGPQFIFQYYREEENGRGNFPPRFSGLQFPNYSSELNVNALELDDSALYLCASSSDRGQLGYTFGSGTRLTVV.

The V and J genes are TRBV7-8 and TRBJ2-7; 7 bases align to TRBD1. The CDR3 has 18 residues. The V and J ends lost 1 base and 1 base, in that order; junction bases with no gene match: 13. Germline V CDR1 and CDR2: SGHVS, FQNEAQ. The CDR3 is CASSLVTGKESVSYEQYV. The CDR3 DNA reads as TGTGCCAGCAGCTTAGTGACAGGGAAAGAGAGCGTATCCTACGAGCAGTACGTC.

V is TRBV11-2 and J is TRBJ2-1; D may be TRBD2 (6 bases). The length of the CDR3 is 17 residues. Deletions cut 3 bases from V and 5 bases from J, with 20 bases between. Germline V gene lookup returns CDR1 SGHAT and CDR2 FQNNGV. The CDR3 DNA is TGTGCCAGCAGCTTGGGAGGAGTGCCCCTAGAGGACAATGAGCAGTTCTTC. It is translated as CASSLGGVPLEDNEQFF.

The rearrangement uses TRBV9 and TRBJ2-7; 7 bases agree with TRBD1. The CDR3 totals 16 residues. V lost 0 bases to trimming and J lost 0 bases; unmatched junction nucleotides: 6. Looked up from germline, CDR1 is SGDLS and CDR2 is YYNGEE. This CDR3 is CASSVGGTAISYEQYF. Written as DNA, the CDR3 is TGTGCCAGCAGCGTAGGAGGGACAGCCATCTCCTACGAGCAGTACTTC.

This chain joins TRBV29-1 and TRBJ2-7; weak D call: TRBD2 (6 bases). This CDR3 comprises 13 residues. V was trimmed by 5 bases and J by 0 bases, leaving 11 bases between them. Germline V CDR1 and CDR2: SQVTM, ANQGSEA. The CDR3 DNA reads TGCAGCGTTACATCGGGGGACTCCTACGAGCAGTACTTC. This encodes CSVTSGDSYEQYF.

The J gene is TRBJ1-4, the V gene TRBV28, with D hard to call. Germline lookup yields CDR1 MDHEN and CDR2 SYDVKM. There are 11 residues in the CDR3. V lost 6 bases and J 7 bases, leaving 6 bases between the germline ends. CDR3 nucleotide sequence: TGTGCCAGCAGGCGGGGTGAAAAACTGTTTTTT. It encodes CASRRGEKLFF.

This clone was observed a handful of times. This chain connects TRBV2 to TRBJ1-5, with D possibly TRBD1 on 6 matching bases. V lost 6 bases and J lost 0, with 12 bases in between. CDR1 is SNHLY, CDR2 FYNNEI, per germline. The CDR3 sequence is 15 residues long. DNA for the CDR3: TGTGCCAGCAGGGGGGGGGCTTATAGCAATCAGCCCCAGCATTTT. Amino acid sequence: CASRGGAYSNQPQHF.

This chain uses TRBV19 with TRBJ2-5, with D perhaps matching TRBD1 (5 bases). The CDR3 sequence is 14 residues long. Looked up from germline, CDR1 is LNHDA and CDR2 is SQIVND (reference sequence). The V end was cut by 6 bases, the J end by 4 bases, with 15 bases between. DNA for the CDR3: TGTGCCAGTAGCCAAACAGGACGAGCAGAGACCCAGTACTTC. Translated, it gives CASSQTGRAETQYF.

V usage is TRBV11-2 and J usage is TRBJ2-7, with 15 bases aligning to TRBD2. Losses at the gene ends were 3 bases for V and 5 bases for J; bases not matched to a gene: 11. The V gene's germline CDR1 is SGHAT and CDR2 FQNNGV. The CDR3 contains 18 residues. The CDR3 coding sequence is TGTGCCAGCAGCTTGGGGACAGGGGGACTAGCGGGAGGAGACGAGCAGTACGTC. Translation gives CASSLGTGGLAGGDEQYV.

The rearrangement uses TRBV15 and TRBJ2-1, with D maybe TRBD1 (6 bases). This CDR3 is 15 amino acids long. The V end was cut by 2 bases, the J end by 4 bases, with 12 bases between. Germline V gives CDR1 LNHNV, CDR2 YYDKDF (reference sequence). CDR3 residues: CATSRRGTEYNEQFF. CDR3 DNA: TGTGCCACCAGCAGAAGGGGGACGGAATACAATGAGCAGTTCTTC.

The genes are TRBV29-1 and TRBJ2-1; 8 bases fit TRBD1. Per germline, CDR1 SQVTM and CDR2 ANQGSEA. Germline trimming cut 3 bases from V and 8 bases from J; bases unmatched to any gene: 3. The CDR3 is made up of 12 amino acids. The CDR3 DNA is TGCAGCGTTGAGATGACAGGGGATGAGCAGTTCTTC. Protein product: CSVEMTGDEQFF.

The CDR3 sequence is CASSLEQGTEAFF. The CDR3 nucleotides read TGCGCCAGCAGCTTGGAACAGGGCACTGAAGCTTTCTTT. The chain carries TRBV5-1 and TRBJ1-1, with D possibly being TRBD1 (6 bases). The CDR3 totals 13 residues. The V end was cut by 0 bases, the J end by 4 bases, with 7 bases between. Germline V gene sequence: CDR1 SGHRS, CDR2 YFSETQ.

The chain has TRBV9 and TRBJ1-5; possible D gene TRBD1, 5 bases. The V gene's germline CDR1 is SGDLS and CDR2 YYNGEE. Trimming cost V 0 bases and J 9 bases, with 13 bases left between them. The CDR3 runs 14 residues. This CDR3 reads CASSVGEGIGPQHF. The DNA for the CDR3 is TGTGCCAGCAGCGTAGGGGAGGGGATCGGGCCCCAGCATTTT.

CDR3 nucleotide sequence: TGTGCCAGCAGCTCACTAGACAAAACTAGCTCGGCAGATACGCAGTATTTT. It is translated as CASSSLDKTSSADTQYF. The rearrangement uses TRBV11-3 and TRBJ2-3, with D perhaps TRBD2 (6 bases). V was cut by 4 bases and J by 4 bases, with 21 bases left in between. The CDR3 contains 17 residues. The germline CDR1 and CDR2 sequences are SGHNT and YENEEA.

The chain couples TRBV6-1 to TRBJ2-3; D may be TRBD2 (5 bases). The CDR3 spans 13 residues. Trimming took off 1 base at V and 10 bases at J, with 12 bases between the two ends. The V gene's germline CDR1 is MNHNS and CDR2 SASEGT. The CDR3, as DNA: TGTGCCAGCAGTGAAGTAAGAGGGAAGTCGCAGTATTTT. This gives the protein CASSEVRGKSQYF.

The rearrangement uses TRBV29-1 and TRBJ1-3; TRBD1 agrees at 9 bases. The CDR3 loop spans 14 amino acids. Losses at the gene ends were 6 bases for V and 3 bases for J; bases not matched to a gene: 6. Germline CDR1 is SQVTM and CDR2 is ANQGSEA. Here the CDR3 reads CSVATGGFGNTIYF. The CDR3 bases are TGCAGCGTCGCTACAGGGGGCTTTGGAAACACCATATATTTT.

V is TRBV7-8 and J is TRBJ2-4; D possibly corresponds to TRBD2 (5 bases). Germline lookup yields CDR1 SGHVS and CDR2 FQNEAQ. CDR3 size: 17 residues. The V end was cut by 3 bases, the J end by 8 bases, with 23 bases between. CDR3 in amino acids: CASSFNSIDGGRDIQYF. The CDR3, as DNA: TGTGCCAGCAGCTTTAATTCAATTGATGGCGGGCGGGACATTCAGTACTTC.

This chain links TRBV7-2 with TRBJ2-1; no reliable D call. In germline, CDR1 is SGHTA, CDR2 FQGNSA. This CDR3 spans 14 amino acids. Deletions cut 5 bases from V and 10 bases from J, with 18 bases between. The CDR3 spells CASSPPGRFSEQFF. CDR3 nucleotide sequence: TGTGCCAGCAGCCCCCCGGGTAGATTTAGCGAGCAGTTCTTC. The full variable domain, in which reference TRBV7-2 and TRBJ2-1 provide the parts outside the CDR3, is GAGVSQSPSNKVTEKGKDVELRCDPISGHTALYWYRQSLGQGLEFLIYFQGNSAPDKSGLPSDRFSAERTGGSVSTLTIQRTQQEDSAVYLCASSPPGRFSEQFFGPGTRLTVL.

The chain recombines TRBV5-6 with TRBJ2-7; 10 bases agree with TRBD1. The length of the CDR3 is 14 residues. After removal of 3 bases from V and 2 bases from J, the junction contained 2 bases not matched to a gene. The germline CDR1 and CDR2 sequences are SGHDT and YYEEEE. DNA for the CDR3: TGTGCCAGCAGCTACGGGACAGGGGCCTACGAGCAGTACTTC. Amino acid sequence: CASSYGTGAYEQYF. Combining the CDR3 with reference TRBV5-6 and TRBJ2-7 gives the whole variable domain DAGVTQSPTHLIKTRGQQVTLRCSPKSGHDTVSWYQQALGQGPQFIFQYYEEEERQRGNFPDRFSGHQFPNYSSELNVNALLLGDSALYLCASSYGTGAYEQYFGPGTRLTVT.

This chain joins TRBV11-2 and TRBJ2-7; D call uncertain. The CDR3 consists of 12 residues. V gave up 5 bases and J gave up 5 bases, with 10 bases separating them. CDR1 is SGHAT and CDR2 is FQNNGV in the germline V gene. In nucleotides, the CDR3 is TGTGCCAGCAGCCCCCCCAGAAACGAGCAGTACTTC. It translates to CASSPPRNEQYF.

This clone was seen a handful of times. The genes are TRBV4-1 and TRBJ1-2, with 7 bases that match TRBD1. Trimming cost V 6 bases and J 10 bases; bases outside gene matches: 5. CDR1 is MGHRA and CDR2 is YSYEKL in the germline V gene. The CDR3 is 11 residues long. CDR3 DNA sequence: TGCGCCAGCAGGTACAGGGGAGTCTACACCTTC. It translates to CASRYRGVYTF.

The V and J genes are TRBV6-6 and TRBJ1-6; 7 bases align to TRBD1. The V gene end was trimmed by 7 bases and the J gene end by 0 bases; junction bases not matched to a gene: 6. This CDR3 comprises 16 residues. Germline values: CDR1 MNHNY, CDR2 SVGAGI (reference sequence). Here the CDR3 DNA reads TGTGCCAGCACCCAGGGGGGAAGCTCCTATAATTCACCCCTCCACTTT. Translation: CASTQGGSSYNSPLHF.

This chain links TRBV24-1 with TRBJ2-7, with 9 bases that match TRBD1. J was trimmed by 0 bases and V by 3 bases; bases with no gene match: 8. The CDR3 sequence is 17 residues long. The germline CDR1 and CDR2 sequences are KGHDR and SFDVKD. CDR3 region: CATSDLPGTGTSYEQYV. Written as DNA, the CDR3 is TGTGCCACCAGTGATCTACCCGGGACAGGGACCTCCTACGAGCAGTACGTC.

This chain uses TRBV7-3 with TRBJ2-5; no clear D gene. Germline CDR1 SGHTA, CDR2 FQGTGA. The CDR3 loop spans 14 amino acids. Deletions cut 3 bases from V and 5 bases from J, with 13 bases between. CDR3 residues: CASSFSGRLETQYF. In DNA form, the CDR3 reads TGTGCCAGCAGCTTTTCTGGCAGGTTGGAGACCCAGTACTTC. Variable domain in full (rest from reference TRBV7-3 and TRBJ2-5): GAGVSQTPSNKVTEKGKYVELRCDPISGHTALYWYRQSLGQGPEFLIYFQGTGAADDSGLPNDRFFAVRPEGSVSTLKIQRTERGDSAVYLCASSFSGRLETQYFGPGTRLLVL.

This clone was counted once. The chain couples TRBV10-3 to TRBJ2-3; 7 nucleotides line up with TRBD2. The V segment lost 0 bases and the J segment 3 bases; nucleotides outside the gene matches: 6. The germline CDR1 and CDR2 sequences are ENHRY and SYGVKD. This CDR3 region has 16 residues. CDR3 nucleotide sequence: TGTGCCATCAGTGAGTCGGGGGGGGAGAGTACAGATACGCAGTATTTT. Protein sequence: CAISESGGESTDTQYF.